The source of this T cell receptor beta chain is a study of T cell responses to AZD1222 COVID-19 vaccine. General study points: Unmutated variant regions are reportedly the target of nearly half of TCRs that are spike-specific.

This clone has just a few counts. Antigen: not known. Libraries were prepared by immunoSEQ multiplex PCR; TCRdb keeps only in-frame clonotypes and omits some of them. The repertoire holds roughly 180,000 clones, with around 90% as singletons. The germline V gene encodes CDR1 MNHNY and CDR2 SVGAGI (reference sequence). V was clipped by 8 bases and J by 3 bases, with 13 bases between them. The CDR3 is made up of 14 amino acids. This sequence originates from an adult who received the AZD1222 COVID-19 vaccine. The chain joins TRBV6-6 to TRBJ2-2; D gene ambiguous. Source: peripheral blood, taken 28 days after the second AZD1222 dose. This CDR3 is CASGSARHTGELFF. The CDR3 DNA sequence: TGTGCCAGCGGCTCGGCACGGCACACCGGGGAGCTGTTTTTT.